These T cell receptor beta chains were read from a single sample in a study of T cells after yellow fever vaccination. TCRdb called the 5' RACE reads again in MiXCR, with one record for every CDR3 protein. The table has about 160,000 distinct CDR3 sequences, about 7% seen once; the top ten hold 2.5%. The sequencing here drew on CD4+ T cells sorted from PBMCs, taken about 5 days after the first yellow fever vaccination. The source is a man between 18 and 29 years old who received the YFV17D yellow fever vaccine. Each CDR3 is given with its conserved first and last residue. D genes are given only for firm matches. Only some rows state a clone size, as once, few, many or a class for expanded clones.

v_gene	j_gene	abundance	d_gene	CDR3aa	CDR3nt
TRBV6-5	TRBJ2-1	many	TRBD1	CASSLHRGPESYNEQFF	TGTGCCAGCAGTCTCCACAGGGGTCCGGAGTCCTACAATGAGCAGTTCTTC
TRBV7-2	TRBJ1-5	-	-	CASSPDGTNQPQHF	TGTGCCAGCAGCCCGGACGGAACAAATCAGCCCCAGCATTTT
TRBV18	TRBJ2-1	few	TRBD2	CASSPLPGLAGPGDHEQFF	TGTGCCAGCTCACCTCTGCCGGGACTAGCGGGGCCCGGAGACCATGAGCAGTTCTTC
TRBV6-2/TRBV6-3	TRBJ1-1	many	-	CASSYSPRVGTEAFF	TGTGCCAGCAGTTACTCGCCCAGGGTGGGAACTGAAGCTTTCTTT
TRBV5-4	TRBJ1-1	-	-	CASSLGGPMNTEAFF	TGTGCCAGCAGCTTGGGAGGGCCGATGAACACTGAAGCTTTCTTT
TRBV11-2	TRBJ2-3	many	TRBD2	CASSPQLAGTNTQYF	TGTGCCAGCAGCCCCCAGCTAGCGGGCACAAATACGCAGTATTTT
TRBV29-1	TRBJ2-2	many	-	CSVIGPTTGELFF	TGCAGCGTTATCGGCCCAACCACCGGGGAGCTGTTTTTT
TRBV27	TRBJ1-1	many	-	CASSFQNPTEAFF	TGTGCCAGCAGCTTCCAAAACCCCACTGAAGCTTTCTTT
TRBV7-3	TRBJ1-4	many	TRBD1	CASSPTGPREKLFF	TGTGCCAGCAGTCCGACAGGGCCGAGGGAAAAACTGTTTTTT
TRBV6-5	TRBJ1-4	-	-	CATRNGRRDGGDGEKLFF	TGTGCCACCCGAAACGGGCGCCGGGACGGAGGGGACGGTGAAAAACTGTTTTTT
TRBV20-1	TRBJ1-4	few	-	CSARRERREKLFF	TGCAGTGCTAGAAGGGAGAGACGGGAAAAACTGTTTTTT
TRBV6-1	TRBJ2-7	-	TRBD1	CASSPFGTGVSYEQYF	TGTGCCAGCAGTCCCTTCGGGACAGGGGTGTCCTACGAGCAGTACTTC
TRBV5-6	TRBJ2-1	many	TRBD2	CASSLGLAGHFRGNEQFF	TGTGCCAGCAGCCTGGGACTAGCGGGACACTTCAGGGGCAATGAGCAGTTCTTC
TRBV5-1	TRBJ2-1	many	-	CASSLSADGGRFF	TGCGCCAGCAGCTTGTCCGCGGACGGGGGTCGGTTCTTC
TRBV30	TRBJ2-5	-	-	CAWSVKGQETQYF	TGTGCCTGGAGTGTAAAGGGCCAGGAGACCCAGTACTTC
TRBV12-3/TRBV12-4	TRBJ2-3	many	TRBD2	CASILAATDTQYF	TGTGCCAGCATACTAGCGGCCACAGATACGCAGTATTTT
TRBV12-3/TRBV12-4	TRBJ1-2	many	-	CASSSQGHGYTF	TGTGCCAGCAGTTCACAGGGTCATGGCTACACCTTC
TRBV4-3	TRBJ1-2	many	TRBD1	CASSQEAGTGGYTF	TGCGCCAGCAGCCAAGAGGCCGGGACAGGAGGCTACACCTTC
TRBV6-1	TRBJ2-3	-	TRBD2	CPSSPRTSGGVSDTQYF	TGTCCCAGCAGCCCTCGGACTAGCGGGGGGGTGTCAGATACGCAGTATTTT
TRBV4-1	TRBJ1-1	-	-	CASSQGRSGAPEAFF	TGCGCCAGCAGCCAAGGGAGGTCAGGGGCCCCTGAAGCTTTCTTT
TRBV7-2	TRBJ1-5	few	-	CASSLQPNQPQHF	TGTGCCAGCAGCCTGCAACCCAATCAGCCCCAGCATTTT
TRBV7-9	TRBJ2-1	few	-	CASSSGPGEQFF	TGTGCCAGCAGCTCGGGACCGGGGGAGCAGTTCTTC